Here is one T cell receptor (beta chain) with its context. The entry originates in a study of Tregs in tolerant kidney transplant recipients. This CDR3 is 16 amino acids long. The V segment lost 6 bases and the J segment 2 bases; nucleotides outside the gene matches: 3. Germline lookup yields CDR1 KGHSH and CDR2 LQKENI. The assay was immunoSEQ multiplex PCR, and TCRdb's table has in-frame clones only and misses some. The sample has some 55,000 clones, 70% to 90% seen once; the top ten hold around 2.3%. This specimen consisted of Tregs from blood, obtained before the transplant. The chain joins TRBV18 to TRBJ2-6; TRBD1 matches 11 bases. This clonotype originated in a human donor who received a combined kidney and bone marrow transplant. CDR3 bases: TGTGCCAGCTCCGGGACAGGGGGAACTGGGGCCAACGTCCTGACTTTC. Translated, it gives CASSGTGGTGANVLTF.